The 2 T cell receptor beta chains in this list originate from one sample, sequenced in a study of T cells in Graves' hyperthyroidism and ophthalmopathy. There were TCR beta CDR3 regions amplified from RNA transcripts. During a first-round RT-PCR of the TCR CDR3, the HTBI primer set was used. TCRdb itself ran the multiplex PCR reads through MiXCR, one entry per CDR3 protein. The table lists approximately 620,000 distinct CDR3 sequences, about 14% of them singletons, with 5.8% in the top ten. The sequenced material came from blood. The receptors here all came from a woman in her 30s with Graves' hyperthyroidism that later progressed to Graves' ophthalmopathy.

This clonotype was counted many times. This chain joins TRBV7-2 and TRBJ2-1; the D is unclear. Per the germline V gene, CDR1 is SGHTA and CDR2 is FQGNSA. The V and J ends lost 5 bases and 4 bases respectively, with 9 bases between them. This CDR3 spans 13 amino acids. CDR3 DNA: TGTGCCAGCAGCAATGGTTTGTACAATGAGCAGTTCTTC. It is translated as CASSNGLYNEQFF.

The V gene is TRBV15, the J gene TRBJ1-4; 7 nucleotides match TRBD1. CDR1 LNHNV and CDR2 YYDKDF come from the germline V gene (reference sequence). The V gene end was trimmed by 5 bases and the J gene end by 7 bases; junction bases not matched to a gene: 7. The CDR3 sequence is 14 residues long. Written as DNA, the CDR3 is TGTGCCACCAGCCCCCGGGACAGCCTTGAAAAACTGTTTTTT. Translated: CATSPRDSLEKLFF.